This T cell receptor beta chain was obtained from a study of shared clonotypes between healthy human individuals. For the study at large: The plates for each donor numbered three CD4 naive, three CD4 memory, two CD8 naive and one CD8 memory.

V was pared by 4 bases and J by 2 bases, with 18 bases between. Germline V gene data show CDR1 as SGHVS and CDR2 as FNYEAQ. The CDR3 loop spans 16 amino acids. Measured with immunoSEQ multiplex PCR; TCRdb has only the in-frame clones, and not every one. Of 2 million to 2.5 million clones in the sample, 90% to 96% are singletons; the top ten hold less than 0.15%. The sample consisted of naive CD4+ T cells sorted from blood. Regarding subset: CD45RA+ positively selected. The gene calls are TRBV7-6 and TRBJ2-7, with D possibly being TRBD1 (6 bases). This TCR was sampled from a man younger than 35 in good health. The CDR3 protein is CASSWAARTDTYEQYF. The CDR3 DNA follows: TGTGCCAGCAGCTGGGCAGCTCGGACAGATACCTACGAGCAGTACTTC.